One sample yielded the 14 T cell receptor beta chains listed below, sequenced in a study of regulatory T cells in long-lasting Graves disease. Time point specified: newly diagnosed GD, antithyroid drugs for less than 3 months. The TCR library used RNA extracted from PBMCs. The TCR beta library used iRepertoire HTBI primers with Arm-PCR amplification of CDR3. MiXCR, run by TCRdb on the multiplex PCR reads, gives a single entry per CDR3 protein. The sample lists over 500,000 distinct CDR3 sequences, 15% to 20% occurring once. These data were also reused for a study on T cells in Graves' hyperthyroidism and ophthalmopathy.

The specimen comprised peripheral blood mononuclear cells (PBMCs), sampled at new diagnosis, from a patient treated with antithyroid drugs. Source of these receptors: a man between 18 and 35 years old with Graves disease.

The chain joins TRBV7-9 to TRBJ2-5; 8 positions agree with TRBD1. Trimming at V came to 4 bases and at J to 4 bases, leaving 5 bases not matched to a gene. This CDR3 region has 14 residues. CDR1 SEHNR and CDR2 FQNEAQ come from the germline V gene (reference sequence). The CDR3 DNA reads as TGTGCCAGCAGCTCCCCAGGGGGCGCAGAGACCCAGTACTTC. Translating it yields CASSSPGGAETQYF.

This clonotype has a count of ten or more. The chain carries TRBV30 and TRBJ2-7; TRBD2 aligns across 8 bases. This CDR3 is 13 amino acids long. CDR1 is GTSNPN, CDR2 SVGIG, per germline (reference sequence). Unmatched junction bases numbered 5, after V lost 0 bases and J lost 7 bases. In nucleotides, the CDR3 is TGTGCCTGGAGTGTCATCTTAGCGGGAGAGCAGTACTTC. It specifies CAWSVILAGEQYF.

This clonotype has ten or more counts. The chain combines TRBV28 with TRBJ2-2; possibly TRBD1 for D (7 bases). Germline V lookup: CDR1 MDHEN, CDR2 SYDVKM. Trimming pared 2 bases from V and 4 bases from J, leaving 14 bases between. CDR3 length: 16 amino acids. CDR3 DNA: TGTGCCAGCAGTTTACAGGGGGGTAGTGCCACCGGGGAGCTGTTTTTT. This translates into CASSLQGGSATGELFF. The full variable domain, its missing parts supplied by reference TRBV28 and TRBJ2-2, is DVKVTQSSRYLVKRTGEKVFLECVQDMDHENMFWYRQDPGLGLRLIYFSYDVKMKEKGDIPEGYSVSREKKERFSLILESASTNQTSMYLCASSLQGGSATGELFFGEGSRLTVL.

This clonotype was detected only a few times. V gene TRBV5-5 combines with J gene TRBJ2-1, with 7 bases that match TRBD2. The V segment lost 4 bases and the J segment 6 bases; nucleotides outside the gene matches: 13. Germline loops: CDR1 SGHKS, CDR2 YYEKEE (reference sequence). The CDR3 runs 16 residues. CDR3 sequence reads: CASSHTWRELGNEQFF. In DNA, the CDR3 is TGTGCCAGCAGCCATACGTGGCGGGAGCTAGGCAATGAGCAGTTCTTC.

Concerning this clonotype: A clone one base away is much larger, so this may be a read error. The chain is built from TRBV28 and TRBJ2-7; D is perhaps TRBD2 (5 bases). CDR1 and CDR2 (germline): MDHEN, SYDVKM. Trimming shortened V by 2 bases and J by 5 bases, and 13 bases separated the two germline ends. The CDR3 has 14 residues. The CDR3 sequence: CASSLNSVPNEQYF. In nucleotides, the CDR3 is TGTGCCAGCAGTTTAAATAGCGTCCCCAACGAGCAGTACTTC.

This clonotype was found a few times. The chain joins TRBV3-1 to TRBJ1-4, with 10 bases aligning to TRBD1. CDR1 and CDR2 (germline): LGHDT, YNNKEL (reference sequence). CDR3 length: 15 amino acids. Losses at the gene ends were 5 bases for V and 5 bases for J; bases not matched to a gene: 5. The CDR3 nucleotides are TGTGCCAGCAGCGATCCGGGACAGGGGAATGAAAAACTGTTTTTT. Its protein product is CASSDPGQGNEKLFF.

CDR3 protein: CASSLATDGTQYF. As DNA, the CDR3 is TGCGCCAGCAGCTTGGCCACGGATGGGACCCAGTACTTC. The chain carries TRBV5-1 and TRBJ2-5; D remains unclear. Germline-derived CDR1 and CDR2 are SGHRS and YFSETQ. The V gene lost 0 bases and the J gene lost 7 bases, with 10 bases spanning the gap. The CDR3 spans 13 residues.

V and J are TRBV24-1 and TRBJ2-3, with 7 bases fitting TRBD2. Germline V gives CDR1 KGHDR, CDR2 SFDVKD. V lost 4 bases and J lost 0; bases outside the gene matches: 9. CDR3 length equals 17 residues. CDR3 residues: CATSDQRSSGSTDTQYF. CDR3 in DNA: TGTGCCACCAGTGACCAGAGGTCTAGCGGTAGCACAGATACGCAGTATTTT.

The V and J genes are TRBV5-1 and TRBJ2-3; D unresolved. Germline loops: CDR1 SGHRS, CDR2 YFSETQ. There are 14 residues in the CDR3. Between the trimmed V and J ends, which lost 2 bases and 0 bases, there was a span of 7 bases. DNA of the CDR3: TGCGCCAGCAGCTTAAGACTTAGCACAGATACGCAGTATTTT. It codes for CASSLRLSTDTQYF.

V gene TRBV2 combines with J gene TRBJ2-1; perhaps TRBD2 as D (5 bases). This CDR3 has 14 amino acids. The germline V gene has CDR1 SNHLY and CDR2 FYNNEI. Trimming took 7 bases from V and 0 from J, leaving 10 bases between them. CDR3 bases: TGTGCCAGCATTTCTAGCTCCTCCTACAATGAGCAGTTCTTC. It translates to CASISSSSYNEQFF.

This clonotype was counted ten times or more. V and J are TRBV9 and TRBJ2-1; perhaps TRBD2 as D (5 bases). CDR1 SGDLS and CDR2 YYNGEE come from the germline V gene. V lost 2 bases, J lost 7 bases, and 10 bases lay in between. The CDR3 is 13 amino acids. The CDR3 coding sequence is TGTGCCAGCAGCGTCGGAGGAGGAAATGAGCAGTTCTTC. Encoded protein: CASSVGGGNEQFF.

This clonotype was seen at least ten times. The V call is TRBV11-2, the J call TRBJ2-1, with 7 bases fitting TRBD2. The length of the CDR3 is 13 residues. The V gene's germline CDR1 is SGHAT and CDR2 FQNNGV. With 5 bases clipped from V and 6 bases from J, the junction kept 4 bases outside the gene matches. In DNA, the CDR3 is TGTGCCAGCAGCCAGGGCGGGAGCAATGAGCAGTTCTTC. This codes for CASSQGGSNEQFF.

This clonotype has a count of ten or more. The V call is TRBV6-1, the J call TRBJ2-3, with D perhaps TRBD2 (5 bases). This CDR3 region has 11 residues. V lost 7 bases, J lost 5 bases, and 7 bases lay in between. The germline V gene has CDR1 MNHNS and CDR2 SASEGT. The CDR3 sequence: CASTRGDTQYF. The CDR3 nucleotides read TGTGCCAGCACTCGGGGAGATACGCAGTATTTT.

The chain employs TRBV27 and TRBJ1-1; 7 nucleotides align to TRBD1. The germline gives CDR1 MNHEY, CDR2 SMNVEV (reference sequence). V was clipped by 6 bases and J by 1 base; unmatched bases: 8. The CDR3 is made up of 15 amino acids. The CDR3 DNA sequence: TGTGCCAGCAGAAAAATTGACAGGGAGAACACTGAAGCTTTCTTT. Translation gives CASRKIDRENTEAFF.